This T cell receptor beta chain was identified during a study of CD8 T cells in ankylosing spondylitis. General study findings and limits: With a CD8+ phenotype, disease-linked clones were relatively rare in peripheral blood. Within matched ankylosing spondylitis synovial fluid, disease-linked clones were reportedly significantly enriched. In ankylosing spondylitis blood, a motif of several highly homologous TCR beta variants appeared characteristic.

Concerning this clonotype itself: Its antigen is not identified.

The TCR beta libraries were generated through quantitative 5'-RACE incorporating molecular barcodes. TCRdb re-analysed the 5' RACE reads in MiXCR, keeping a single row per CDR3 protein. The sample lists around 120,000 distinct CDR3 sequences; 24% were seen once. CDR1 is SQVTM and CDR2 is ANQGSEA in the germline V gene. The CDR3 loop spans 11 amino acids. V was pared by 5 bases and J by 6 bases, with 4 bases of the junction left unmatched. The source material was synovial fluid, either unsorted or a sorted T cell fraction (not recorded which). The clonotype comes from a male donor with ankylosing spondylitis. The V and J genes are TRBV29-1 and TRBJ2-7; 7 nucleotides line up with TRBD1. CDR3 residues: CSVHRGFEQYF. The CDR3 DNA reads as TGCAGCGTTCACAGGGGTTTCGAGCAGTACTTC.